Following are 28 T cell receptor beta chains from one sample sequenced in a study of OX40 agonist ivuxolimab in advanced cancers. Assay used: immunoSEQ multiplex PCR; TCRdb lists only in-frame clones, some missing. This sample yields about 93,000 clones, of which around 90% are seen a single time; more than 0.5% belongs to the top ten. The source material was CD4+ or CD8+ T cells sorted from blood, sampled in a trial of the OX40 agonist ivuxolimab. These receptors came from an adult with an advanced solid tumor such as melanoma, head and neck, liver or kidney cancer.

The V and J genes are TRBV5-4 and TRBJ2-5; TRBD1 aligns across 8 bases. The trim removed 4 bases at V and 2 bases at J, leaving 10 bases unmatched. This CDR3 has 16 amino acids. Germline V gene lookup returns CDR1 SGHNT and CDR2 YYREEE (reference sequence). The CDR3 loop reads CASSPAGQGEQETQYF. In DNA, the CDR3 is TGTGCCAGCAGCCCCGCCGGACAGGGAGAACAAGAGACCCAGTACTTC.

This chain connects TRBV25-1 to TRBJ1-2, with TRBD1 matching 8 bases. Germline values: CDR1 MGHDK, CDR2 SYGVNS. The CDR3 runs 13 residues. With 6 bases clipped from V and 4 bases from J, the junction kept 4 bases outside the gene matches. CDR3 nucleotides: TGTGCCAGCAGGGCTACAGGGGGCTATGGCTACACCTTC. It codes for CASRATGGYGYTF.

The CDR3 loop is CASSPPGLKSSYEQYF. As DNA, the CDR3 is TGTGCCAGTAGTCCTCCGGGACTCAAGAGCTCCTACGAGCAGTACTTC. The genes are TRBV19 and TRBJ2-7; perhaps TRBD2 as D (6 bases). There are 16 residues in the CDR3. From germline, CDR1 is LNHDA and CDR2 SQIVND (reference sequence). V lost 5 bases to trimming and J lost 0 bases, with 17 bases between them.

This chain links TRBV9 with TRBJ1-1, with D hard to call. Germline V gives CDR1 SGDLS, CDR2 YYNGEE. The CDR3 sequence is 17 residues long. Trimming pared 4 bases from V and 3 bases from J, leaving 22 bases between. The CDR3 protein is CASSPVDGKLIHTEAFF. Written as DNA, the CDR3 is TGTGCCAGCAGCCCCGTGGACGGGAAATTAATCCACACTGAAGCTTTCTTT.

This chain joins TRBV7-9 and TRBJ2-2, with D unclear. Germline CDR1 and CDR2: SEHNR and FQNEAQ (reference sequence). The CDR3 contains 15 residues. Trimming stripped 1 base from V and 0 bases from J, with 6 bases between. CDR3 DNA: TGTGCCAGCAGCTTAGATACTGCGAACACCGGGGAGCTGTTTTTT. This translates into CASSLDTANTGELFF.

This rearrangement joins TRBV6-5 to TRBJ1-2, with D hard to call. CDR3 length: 13 residues. Trimming cost V 10 bases and J 5 bases, with 17 bases left between them. Germline CDR1 reads MNHEY; CDR2 reads SVGAGI. CDR3 amino acids: CAMSVDKFYGYTF. In nucleotides, the CDR3 is TGTGCCATGTCCGTCGACAAGTTTTATGGCTACACCTTC.

Here the CDR3 reads CASSSYPGAQGGETQYF. CDR3 in DNA: TGTGCCAGCAGCTCGTACCCTGGGGCCCAAGGTGGTGAGACCCAGTACTTC. The rearrangement joins TRBV7-9 to TRBJ2-5; possible D gene TRBD1, 5 bases. CDR3 size: 17 residues. CDR1 and CDR2 (germline): SEHNR, FQNEAQ (reference sequence). V lost 4 bases, J lost 5 bases, and 23 bases lay in between. Full variable domain (remainder filled in from reference TRBV7-9 and TRBJ2-5): DTGVSQNPRHKITKRGQNVTFRCDPISEHNRLYWYRQTLGQGPEFLTYFQNEAQLEKSRLLSDRFSAERPKGSFSTLEIQRTEQGDSAMYLCASSSYPGAQGGETQYFGPGTRLLVL.

The chain couples TRBV6-5 to TRBJ1-3; D unclear. V was pared by 3 bases and J by 0 bases, with 6 bases between. CDR1 and CDR2 (germline): MNHEY, SVGAGI. The CDR3 runs 14 residues. The chain's CDR3 is CASSYGSSGNTIYF. For the CDR3, the DNA is TGTGCCAGCAGTTATGGGAGCTCTGGAAACACCATATATTTT.

The rearrangement uses TRBV14 and TRBJ1-4, with TRBD1 identical over 9 bases. This CDR3 region has 12 residues. After removal of 4 bases from V and 11 bases from J, the junction contained 2 bases not matched to a gene. Germline assignment: CDR1 SGHDN and CDR2 FVKESK. CDR3 amino acids: CASSPQGAKLFF. The CDR3 DNA is TGTGCCAGCAGCCCACAGGGGGCGAAACTGTTTTTT.

The V call is TRBV28, the J call TRBJ1-2, with 7 bases matching TRBD1. V lost 3 bases to trimming and J lost 6 bases; unmatched junction nucleotides: 7. The CDR3 length is 14 residues. Germline V gene sequence: CDR1 MDHEN, CDR2 SYDVKM. The CDR3 protein is CASSFNRGLNGYTF. CDR3 DNA sequence: TGTGCCAGCAGTTTTAACAGGGGTTTGAATGGCTACACCTTC.

The chain couples TRBV9 to TRBJ1-1; TRBD1 aligns across 10 bases. This CDR3 region has 15 residues. Unmatched junction bases numbered 3, after V lost 3 bases and J lost 1 base. Germline-derived CDR1 and CDR2 are SGDLS and YYNGEE. CDR3 residues: CASSGRQGANTEAFF. The CDR3 DNA is TGTGCCAGCAGCGGCCGACAGGGGGCGAACACTGAAGCTTTCTTT. The full variable domain, its missing parts supplied by reference TRBV9 and TRBJ1-1, is DSGVTQTPKHLITATGQRVTLRCSPRSGDLSVYWYQQSLDQGLQFLIQYYNGEERAKGNILERFSAQQFPDLHSELNLSSLELGDSALYFCASSGRQGANTEAFFGQGTRLTVV.

This chain links TRBV9 with TRBJ1-3; D unclear. This CDR3 region has 17 residues. V lost 0 bases and J lost 0, with 13 bases in between. Germline CDR1 is SGDLS and CDR2 is YYNGEE. CDR3 loop: CASSVDPSVISGNTIYF. The DNA of the CDR3 is TGTGCCAGCAGCGTAGATCCCTCCGTGATCTCTGGAAACACCATATATTTT.

V gene TRBV19 combines with J gene TRBJ2-6; D remains unclear. Looked up from germline, CDR1 is LNHDA and CDR2 is SQIVND (reference sequence). Trimming took off 0 bases at V and 0 bases at J, with 6 bases between the two ends. This CDR3 is 16 amino acids long. The CDR3 loop reads CASSIDQLSGANVLTF. CDR3 DNA: TGTGCCAGTAGTATAGATCAGCTCTCTGGGGCCAACGTCCTGACTTTC.

The chain combines TRBV9 with TRBJ1-1; 7 bases are a match to TRBD1. Looked up from germline, CDR1 is SGDLS and CDR2 is YYNGEE. V shed 5 bases and J 1 base; nucleotides not matched to a gene: 5. The CDR3 spans 14 residues. Here the CDR3 reads CASSDRDRNTEAFF. CDR3 coding DNA: TGTGCCAGCAGTGACAGGGATCGGAACACTGAAGCTTTCTTT.

The J gene is TRBJ1-1, the V gene TRBV10-3; perhaps TRBD1 as D (6 bases). Germline V CDR1 and CDR2: ENHRY, SYGVKD. The CDR3 spans 12 residues. In DNA, the CDR3 is TGTGCTACCTGGGGGGCCAGCACTGAAGCTTTCTTT. This translates into CATWGASTEAFF.

The V and J genes are TRBV6-6 and TRBJ1-5; D might be TRBD1 (5 bases). The V and J ends lost 5 bases and 0 bases respectively, with 11 bases between them. CDR3 length equals 15 residues. CDR1 and CDR2 from the germline V gene are MNHNY and SVGAGI (reference sequence). The CDR3 region is CASSRQSASNQPQHF. The CDR3 DNA follows: TGTGCCAGCAGTAGACAGAGCGCTAGCAATCAGCCCCAGCATTTT.

The chain recombines TRBV29-1 with TRBJ1-1; D gene uncertain. The CDR3 is 12 residues long. V gave up 4 bases and J gave up 1 base, with 7 bases separating them. Germline CDR1 SQVTM, CDR2 ANQGSEA. CDR3: CSVAVSNTEAFF. In DNA, the CDR3 is TGCAGCGTTGCAGTTTCGAACACTGAAGCTTTCTTT. Complete variable domain (other parts from reference TRBV29-1 and TRBJ1-1): SAVISQKPSRDICQRGTSLTIQCQVDSQVTMMFWYRQQPGQSLTLIATANQGSEATYESGFVIDKFPISRPNLTFSTLTVSNMSPEDSSIYLCSVAVSNTEAFFGQGTRLTVV.

The chain uses TRBV5-5 and TRBJ2-7; D is uncertain. Deletions cut 2 bases from V and 1 base from J, with 7 bases between. Germline values: CDR1 SGHKS, CDR2 YYEKEE (reference sequence). This CDR3 contains 13 residues. CDR3 sequence reads: CASSFGRSYEQYF. Written as DNA, the CDR3 is TGTGCCAGCAGCTTCGGCAGGTCCTACGAGCAGTACTTC.

The V and J genes are TRBV27 and TRBJ2-7, with 7 bases identical to TRBD2. There are 13 residues in the CDR3. The ends lost 8 bases at V and 2 bases at J; junction bases unmatched: 6. CDR1 is MNHEY, CDR2 SMNVEV, per germline (reference sequence). The CDR3 DNA reads as TGTGCCAGCTCGAGGGGAGGGCCCTACGAGCAGTACTTC. It is translated as CASSRGGPYEQYF.

The CDR3 DNA sequence: TGCGCCAGCAGCAATTACCAAGAGACCCAGTACTTC. This encodes CASSNYQETQYF. The chain links TRBV5-1 to TRBJ2-5; D is ambiguous. The germline V gene encodes CDR1 SGHRS and CDR2 YFSETQ. The V end was cut by 4 bases, the J end by 0 bases, with 4 bases between. This CDR3 contains 12 residues. Full variable domain (outside the CDR3, taken from reference TRBV5-1 and TRBJ2-5): KAGVTQTPRYLIKTRGQQVTLSCSPISGHRSVSWYQQTPGQGLQFLFEYFSETQRNKGNFPGRFSGRQFSNSRSEMNVSTLELGDSALYLCASSNYQETQYFGPGTRLLVL.

DNA for the CDR3: TGTGCCAGTAGTCGTGGGATTGAGAACACCGGGGAGCTGTTTTTT. This translates into CASSRGIENTGELFF. This rearrangement joins TRBV19 to TRBJ2-2; D is unclear. Germline V gives CDR1 LNHDA, CDR2 SQIVND (reference sequence). Trimming pared 5 bases from V and 1 base from J, leaving 11 bases between. This CDR3 comprises 15 residues.

V usage is TRBV6-5 and J usage is TRBJ1-1; 10 nucleotides line up with TRBD1. The CDR3 sequence is 14 residues long. With 5 bases clipped from V and 5 bases from J, the junction kept 5 bases outside the gene matches. Germline-derived CDR1 and CDR2 are MNHEY and SVGAGI. DNA of the CDR3: TGTGCCAGCAGTAGACAGGGGGCGCGGACTGAAGCTTTCTTT. It is translated as CASSRQGARTEAFF.

This rearrangement joins TRBV5-1 to TRBJ1-2; 7 bases agree with TRBD1. With 1 base clipped from V and 0 bases from J, the junction kept 6 bases outside the gene matches. The CDR3 runs 16 residues. Germline V gives CDR1 SGHRS, CDR2 YFSETQ. The CDR3 DNA is TGCGCCAGCAGCTTGCCCGACAGGGTAGCTAACTATGGCTACACCTTC. Translation gives CASSLPDRVANYGYTF.

This sequence joins TRBV11-3 and TRBJ2-1; TRBD1 matches 9 bases. The germline CDR1 and CDR2 sequences are SGHNT and YENEEA. V lost 1 base, J lost 9 bases, and 13 bases stayed unmatched. This CDR3 region has 17 residues. CDR3 sequence reads: CASSLVGGDRVLCEQFF. CDR3 sequence (DNA): TGTGCCAGCAGCTTAGTAGGGGGGGACAGGGTTTTATGTGAGCAGTTCTTC.

This chain links TRBV5-1 with TRBJ2-1; 13 nucleotides line up with TRBD2. With V trimmed by 0 bases and J by 7 bases, 7 bases remained unmatched. The CDR3 loop spans 17 amino acids. CDR1 and CDR2 from the germline V gene are SGHRS and YFSETQ. The CDR3 here is CASSLDTSGGAWNEQFF. The CDR3 DNA sequence: TGCGCCAGCAGCTTGGATACTAGCGGGGGGGCCTGGAATGAGCAGTTCTTC.

This rearrangement joins TRBV25-1 to TRBJ1-5; tentative D call: TRBD1 (6 bases). Trimming pared 2 bases from V and 7 bases from J, leaving 15 bases between. Per the germline V gene, CDR1 is MGHDK and CDR2 is SYGVNS. The CDR3 runs to 15 residues. The CDR3 DNA sequence: TGTGCCAGCAGTGAAGTGGGGGGCATCGGGCAGCCCCAGCATTTT. Protein: CASSEVGGIGQPQHF.

The gene calls are TRBV5-1 and TRBJ2-5, with D possibly matching TRBD1 (6 bases). This CDR3 spans 17 amino acids. In germline, CDR1 is SGHRS, CDR2 YFSETQ. Deletions cut 0 bases from V and 1 base from J, with 16 bases between. The CDR3 sequence is CASSLAGRGYRQETQYF. The DNA for the CDR3 is TGCGCCAGCAGCTTGGCCGGCAGGGGATACCGCCAAGAGACCCAGTACTTC.

V gene TRBV2 combines with J gene TRBJ2-1; the match to TRBD2 covers 10 bases. With V trimmed by 6 bases and J by 0 bases, 11 bases remained unmatched. The CDR3 has 18 residues. Germline V CDR1 and CDR2: SNHLY, FYNNEI. The CDR3 nucleotides are TGTGCCAGCAGGATCGGATTAGCGGGAGGATCCTCCTACAATGAGCAGTTCTTC. It codes for CASRIGLAGGSSYNEQFF.